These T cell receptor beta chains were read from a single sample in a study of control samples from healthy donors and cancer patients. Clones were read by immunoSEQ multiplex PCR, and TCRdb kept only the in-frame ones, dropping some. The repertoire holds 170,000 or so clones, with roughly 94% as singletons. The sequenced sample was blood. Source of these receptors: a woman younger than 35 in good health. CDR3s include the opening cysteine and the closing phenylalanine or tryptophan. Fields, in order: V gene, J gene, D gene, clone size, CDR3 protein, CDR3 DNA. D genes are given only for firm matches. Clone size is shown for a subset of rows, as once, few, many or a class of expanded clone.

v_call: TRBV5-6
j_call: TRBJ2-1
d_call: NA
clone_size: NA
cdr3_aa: CASSLLFPEGNNEQFF
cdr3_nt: TGTGCCAGCAGCTTGTTGTTCCCCGAAGGGAACAATGAGCAGTTCTTC

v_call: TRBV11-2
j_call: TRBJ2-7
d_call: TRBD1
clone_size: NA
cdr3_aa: CASSPAGQGYEQYF
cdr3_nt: TGTGCCAGCAGCCCCGCGGGACAGGGCTACGAGCAGTACTTC

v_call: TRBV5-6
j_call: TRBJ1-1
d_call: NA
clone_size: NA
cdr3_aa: CASSFLGSGNTEAFF
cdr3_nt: TGTGCCAGCAGCTTTTTAGGTTCAGGGAACACTGAAGCTTTCTTT

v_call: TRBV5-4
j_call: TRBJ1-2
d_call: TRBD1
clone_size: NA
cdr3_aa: CASSYPGTGKGYTF
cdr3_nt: TGTGCCAGCAGCTACCCCGGGACAGGGAAGGGCTACACCTTC

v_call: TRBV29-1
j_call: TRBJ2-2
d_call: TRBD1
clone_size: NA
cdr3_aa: CSGWTGSNTGELFF
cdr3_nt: TGCAGCGGATGGACAGGATCGAACACCGGGGAGCTGTTTTTT

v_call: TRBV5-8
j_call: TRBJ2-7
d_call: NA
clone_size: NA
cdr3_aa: CASSLGVLSSYEQYF
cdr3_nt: TGTGCCAGCAGCTTGGGTGTTTTGAGCTCCTACGAGCAGTACTTC

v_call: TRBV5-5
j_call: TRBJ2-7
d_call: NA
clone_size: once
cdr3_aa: CASSSRGLRGAQF
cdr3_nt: TGTGCCAGCAGCTCCCGGGGCCTGAGAGGGGCACAGTTC

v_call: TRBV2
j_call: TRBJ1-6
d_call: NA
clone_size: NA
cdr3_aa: CASSGPGESPLHF
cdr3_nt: TGTGCCAGCAGTGGCCCAGGGGAGTCACCCCTCCACTTT

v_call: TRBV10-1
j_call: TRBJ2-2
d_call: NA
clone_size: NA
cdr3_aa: CASSVIETGELFF
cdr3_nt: TGCGCCAGCAGTGTCATTGAAACCGGGGAGCTGTTTTTT

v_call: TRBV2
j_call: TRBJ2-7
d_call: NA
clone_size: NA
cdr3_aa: CASSGRTSYEQYF
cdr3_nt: TGTGCCAGCAGTGGTAGGACCTCCTACGAGCAGTACTTC

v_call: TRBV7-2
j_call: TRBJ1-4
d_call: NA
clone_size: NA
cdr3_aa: CASSLEGAGWEKLFF
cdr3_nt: TGTGCCAGCAGCTTAGAAGGGGCAGGGTGGGAAAAACTGTTTTTT

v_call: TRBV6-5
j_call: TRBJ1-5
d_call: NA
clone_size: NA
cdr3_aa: CASSYSPGVFQPQHF
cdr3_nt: TGTGCCAGCAGTTACTCCCCAGGGGTTTTTCAGCCCCAGCATTTT

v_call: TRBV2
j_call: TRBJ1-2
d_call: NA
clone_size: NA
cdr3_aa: CASSPGTRGYGYTF
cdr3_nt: TGTGCCAGCAGTCCAGGCACTCGCGGCTATGGCTACACCTTC

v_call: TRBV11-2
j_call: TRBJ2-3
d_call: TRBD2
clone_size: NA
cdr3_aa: CASSLGEKGLAGVPDTQYF
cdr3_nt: TGTGCCAGCAGCTTAGGAGAAAAGGGACTAGCGGGAGTACCAGATACGCAGTATTTT

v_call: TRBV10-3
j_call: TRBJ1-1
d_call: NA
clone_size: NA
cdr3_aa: CAISEWSGDTEAFF
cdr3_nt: TGTGCCATCAGTGAGTGGTCAGGGGACACTGAAGCTTTCTTT

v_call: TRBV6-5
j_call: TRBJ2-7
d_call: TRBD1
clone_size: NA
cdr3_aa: CASGNPGQTYEQYF
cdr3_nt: TGTGCCAGCGGAAACCCGGGACAGACCTACGAGCAGTACTTC

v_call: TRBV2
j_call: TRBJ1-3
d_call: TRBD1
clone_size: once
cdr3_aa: CASRDRQGVAGNTIYF
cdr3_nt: TGTGCCAGCAGGGACCGACAGGGGGTAGCTGGAAACACCATATATTTT

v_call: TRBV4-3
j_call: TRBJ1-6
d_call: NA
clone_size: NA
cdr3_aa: CASRDIRQGFSPLHF
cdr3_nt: TGCGCCAGCAGGGACATTCGCCAGGGGTTTTCACCCCTCCACTTT

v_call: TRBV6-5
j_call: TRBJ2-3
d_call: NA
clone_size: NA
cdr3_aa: CASKRGNTQYF
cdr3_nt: TGTGCCAGCAAACGGGGAAATACGCAGTATTTT

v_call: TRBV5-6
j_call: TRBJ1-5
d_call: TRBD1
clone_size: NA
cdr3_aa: CASSLTGYQPQHF
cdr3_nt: TGTGCCAGCAGCCTGACAGGGTATCAGCCCCAGCATTTT

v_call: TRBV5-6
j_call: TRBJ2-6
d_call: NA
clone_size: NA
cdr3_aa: CASSSWTVSISGANVLTF
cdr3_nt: TGTGCCAGCAGCTCGTGGACGGTTAGTATTTCTGGGGCCAACGTCCTGACTTTC

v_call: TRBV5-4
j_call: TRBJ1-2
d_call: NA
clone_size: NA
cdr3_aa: CASSLKAYGYTF
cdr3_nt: TGTGCCAGCAGCTTAAAAGCCTATGGCTACACCTTC

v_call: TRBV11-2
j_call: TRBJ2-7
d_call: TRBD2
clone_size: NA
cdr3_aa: CASSPEASGGPRGQYF
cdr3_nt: TGTGCCAGCAGCCCGGAGGCTAGCGGGGGCCCTCGGGGGCAGTACTTC

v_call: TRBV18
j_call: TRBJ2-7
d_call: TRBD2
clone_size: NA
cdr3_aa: CASSPPDSSGRSYEQYF
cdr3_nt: TGTGCCAGCTCACCTCCGGATTCTAGCGGGAGGTCCTACGAGCAGTACTTC

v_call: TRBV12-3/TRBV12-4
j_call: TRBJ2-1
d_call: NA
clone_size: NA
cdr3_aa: CASSFGDYNEQFF
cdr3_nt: TGTGCCAGCAGTTTCGGGGACTACAATGAGCAGTTCTTC

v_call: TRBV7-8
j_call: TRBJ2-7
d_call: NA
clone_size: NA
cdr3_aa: CASSTGQRYEQYF
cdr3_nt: TGTGCCAGCAGCACCGGGCAGCGCTACGAGCAGTACTTC

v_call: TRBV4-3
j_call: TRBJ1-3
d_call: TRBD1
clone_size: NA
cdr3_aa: CASSQDYVPTGGNTIYF
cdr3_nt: TGCGCCAGCAGCCAAGATTACGTCCCGACAGGGGGAAACACCATATATTTT

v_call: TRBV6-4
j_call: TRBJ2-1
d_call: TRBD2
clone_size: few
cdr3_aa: CASSDSSGSYNEQFF
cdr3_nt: TGTGCCAGCAGTGACTCTAGCGGGAGCTACAATGAGCAGTTCTTC

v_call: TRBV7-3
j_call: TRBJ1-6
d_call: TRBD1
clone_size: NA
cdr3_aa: CASSSTGDSNSPLHF
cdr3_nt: TGTGCCAGCAGCTCAACTGGGGACAGTAATTCACCCCTCCACTTT

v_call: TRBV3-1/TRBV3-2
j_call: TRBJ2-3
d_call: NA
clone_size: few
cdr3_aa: CASSQVGDTQYF
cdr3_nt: TGTGCCAGCAGCCAAGTGGGAGATACGCAGTATTTT

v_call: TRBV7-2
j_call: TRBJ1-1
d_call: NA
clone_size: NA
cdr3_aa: CASSFTGRTEAFF
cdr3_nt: TGTGCCAGCAGCTTCACAGGGAGGACTGAAGCTTTCTTT

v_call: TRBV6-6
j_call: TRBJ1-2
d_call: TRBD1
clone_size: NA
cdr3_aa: CASSSPSLGGVDGYTF
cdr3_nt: TGTGCCAGCAGTTCCCCCAGTTTAGGGGGCGTTGATGGCTACACCTTC

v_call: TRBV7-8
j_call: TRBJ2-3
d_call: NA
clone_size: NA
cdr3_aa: CASSFGTDTQYF
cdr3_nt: TGTGCCAGCAGCTTTGGCACAGATACGCAGTATTTT

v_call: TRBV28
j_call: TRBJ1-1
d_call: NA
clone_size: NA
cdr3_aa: CASTRTGHRNTEAFF
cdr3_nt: TGTGCCAGCACAAGGACCGGACACAGGAACACTGAAGCTTTCTTT

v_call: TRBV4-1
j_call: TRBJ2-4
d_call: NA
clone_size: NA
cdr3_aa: CASSQVGRGHKNIQYF
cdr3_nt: TGCGCCAGCAGCCAGGTCGGACGGGGACACAAAAACATTCAGTACTTC

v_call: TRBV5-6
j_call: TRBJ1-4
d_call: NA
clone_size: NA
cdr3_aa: CASSVRGTTNEKLFF
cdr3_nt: TGTGCCAGCAGCGTAAGGGGCACGACTAATGAAAAACTGTTTTTT

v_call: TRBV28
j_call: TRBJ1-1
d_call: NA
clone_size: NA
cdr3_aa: CASIPWEGNTEAFF
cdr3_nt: TGTGCCAGCATCCCCTGGGAGGGTAACACTGAAGCTTTCTTT

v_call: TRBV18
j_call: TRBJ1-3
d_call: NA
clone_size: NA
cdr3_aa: CASSPGDGNTIYF
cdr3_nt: TGTGCCAGCTCACCAGGGGATGGAAACACCATATATTTT

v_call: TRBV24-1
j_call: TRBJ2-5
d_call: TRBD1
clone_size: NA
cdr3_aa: CATSDPGQGVETQYF
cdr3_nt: TGTGCCACCAGTGATCCGGGACAGGGGGTTGAGACCCAGTACTTC

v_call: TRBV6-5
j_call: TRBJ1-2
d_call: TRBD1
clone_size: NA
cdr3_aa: CASSRDRSNYGYTF
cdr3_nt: TGTGCCAGCAGTCGGGACAGATCAAACTATGGCTACACCTTC

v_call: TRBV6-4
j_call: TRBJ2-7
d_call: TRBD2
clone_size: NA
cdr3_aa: CASSDGTSGSEQYF
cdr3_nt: TGTGCCAGCAGTGACGGGACTAGCGGGAGCGAGCAGTACTTC

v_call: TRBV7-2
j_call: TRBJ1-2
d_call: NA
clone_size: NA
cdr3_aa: CASSLAGNYGYTF
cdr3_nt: TGTGCCAGCAGCTTAGCTGGTAACTATGGCTACACCTTC